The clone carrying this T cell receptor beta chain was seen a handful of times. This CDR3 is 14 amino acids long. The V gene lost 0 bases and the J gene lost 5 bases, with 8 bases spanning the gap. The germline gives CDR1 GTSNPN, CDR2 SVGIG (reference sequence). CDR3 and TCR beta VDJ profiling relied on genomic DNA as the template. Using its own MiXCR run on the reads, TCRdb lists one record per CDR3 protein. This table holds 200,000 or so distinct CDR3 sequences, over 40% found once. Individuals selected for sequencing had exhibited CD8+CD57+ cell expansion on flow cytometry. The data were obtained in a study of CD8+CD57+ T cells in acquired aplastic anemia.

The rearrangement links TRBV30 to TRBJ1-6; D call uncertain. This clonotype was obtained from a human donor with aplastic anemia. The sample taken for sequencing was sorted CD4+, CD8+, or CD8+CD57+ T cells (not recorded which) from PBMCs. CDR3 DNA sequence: TGTGCCTGGAGTGTCGGAGGGAATAATTCACCCCTCCACTTT. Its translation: CAWSVGGNNSPLHF.